The 27 T cell receptor beta chains in this list originate from one sample, sequenced in a study of T cell clusters in autoimmune cytopenias. Each sample's input was approximately 0.25 ug genomic DNA, 38,000 or so genome equivalents. TRB was amplified by touch-down multiplex PCR, primer pools A and B combined. TCRdb reworked the multiplex PCR reads into one entry per CDR3 protein, no DNA. The listing contains some 11,000 distinct CDR3 sequences. This sample was also put to use in a study of T cell repertoires in aging, cancer and after chemotherapy.

Sequencing used peripheral blood. Receptors were obtained from a human donor in good health.

The chain uses TRBV10-3 and TRBJ1-5. Germline CDR1 reads ENHRY; CDR2 reads SYGVKD. The CDR3 has 15 residues. CDR3 sequence: CAISEGSLSNQPQHF.

This sequence joins TRBV10-3 and TRBJ2-5. CDR1 is ENHRY, CDR2 SYGVKD, per germline. The CDR3 consists of 14 residues. CDR3 amino acids: CAMKNRLSGETQYF.

This chain links TRBV7-2 with TRBJ1-4; the TCRdb D gene call, TRBD1, has no DNA to confirm it. This CDR3 contains 16 residues. Germline CDR1 is SGHTA and CDR2 is FQGNSA. The CDR3 is CASSLATGGLNEKLFF.

V is TRBV5-1 and J is TRBJ2-6; TCRdb proposes TRBD1, but this gene call is untestable without DNA. Germline V gene data show CDR1 as SGHRS and CDR2 as YFSETQ. The CDR3 loop spans 16 amino acids. CDR3 protein: CASSRDARSGANVLTF.

By frequency, this clonotype is medium-sized. The chain recombines TRBV15 with TRBJ1-5; the TRBD1 assignment by TCRdb is unverifiable without DNA. Germline CDR1 LNHNV, CDR2 YYDKDF (reference sequence). The CDR3 runs 16 residues. The CDR3 region is CATSRDRTLSNQPQHF.

J is TRBJ2-1 and V is TRBV6-2 or TRBV6-3; without DNA, the TCRdb call of TRBD1 cannot be checked. CDR1 MNHEY and CDR2 SVGEGT come from the germline V gene. CDR3 length: 16 residues. CDR3 protein: CASSYRQGISYNEQFF.

The CDR3 sequence: CASSMGAQYYEQYF. The J gene is TRBJ2-7, the V gene TRBV19; checking the TCRdb D call of TRBD1 is not possible without DNA. Germline V gives CDR1 LNHDA, CDR2 SQIVND (reference sequence). The CDR3 consists of 14 residues. The full variable domain, with the rest looked up from reference TRBV19 and TRBJ2-7, is DGGITQSPKYLFRKEGQNVTLSCEQNLNHDAMYWYRQDPGQGLRLIYYSQIVNDFQKGDIAEGYSVSREKKESFPLTVTSAQKNPTAFYLCASSMGAQYYEQYFGPGTRLTVT.

The chain combines TRBV5-4 with TRBJ2-1. Germline V gene data show CDR1 as SGHNT and CDR2 as YYREEE (reference sequence). The CDR3 consists of 14 residues. CDR3 loop: CASSLGRFNNEQFF.

The CDR3 sequence is CASSPPSGVEAFF. J is TRBJ1-1 and V is TRBV18; TCRdb proposes TRBD1, but this gene call is untestable without DNA. CDR1 is KGHSH and CDR2 is LQKENI in the germline V gene. The CDR3 is 13 amino acids. Together with reference TRBV18 and TRBJ1-1, the CDR3 gives the full variable domain: NAGVMQNPRHLVRRRGQEARLRCSPMKGHSHVYWYRQLPEEGLKFMVYLQKENIIDESGMPKERFSAEFPKEGPSILRIQQVVRGDSAAYFCASSPPSGVEAFFGQGTRLTVV.

The chain's CDR3 is CASSPLQGPGELFF. V is TRBV4-2 and J is TRBJ2-2; the TCRdb call, TRBD1, lacks DNA for checking. The CDR3 is made up of 14 amino acids. CDR1 and CDR2 (germline): LGHNA, YNFKEQ.

The chain has TRBV6-6 and TRBJ2-3; TCRdb outputs TRBD2, but without DNA this stays unchecked. The length of the CDR3 is 16 residues. The germline CDR1 and CDR2 sequences are MNHNY and SVGAGI (reference sequence). The CDR3 loop is CASSSRLAGYTDTQYF.

This clonotype is labeled medium-sized based on frequency. This chain links TRBV18 with TRBJ2-6. The germline gives CDR1 KGHSH, CDR2 LQKENI. The CDR3 loop spans 15 amino acids. The CDR3 sequence is CASSPQGSGANVLTF. Using reference TRBV18 and TRBJ2-6 for the parts outside the CDR3, the full variable domain is NAGVMQNPRHLVRRRGQEARLRCSPMKGHSHVYWYRQLPEEGLKFMVYLQKENIIDESGMPKERFSAEFPKEGPSILRIQQVVRGDSAAYFCASSPQGSGANVLTFGAGSRLTVL.

The chain's CDR3 is CSARILGQGAGVDQPQHF. The chain recombines TRBV20-1 with TRBJ1-5; the TRBD1 assignment by TCRdb is unverifiable without DNA. Germline V gene sequence: CDR1 DFQATT, CDR2 SNEGSKA (reference sequence). This CDR3 is built from 18 residues.

This clonotype is identified as medium-sized from frequency. The CDR3 sequence is CATLDRGTYNEQFF. The chain has TRBV19 and TRBJ2-1; as DNA is missing, the TRBD1 call by TCRdb cannot be tested. The CDR3 loop spans 14 amino acids. Per germline, CDR1 LNHDA and CDR2 SQIVND (reference sequence).

Judged by frequency, this clonotype is medium-sized. This chain links TRBV6-1 with TRBJ2-2. CDR3 size: 14 residues. From germline, CDR1 is MNHNS and CDR2 SASEGT. The CDR3 reads CASSEQPNTGELFF.

V usage is TRBV27 and J usage is TRBJ2-7; TCRdb's assignment of TRBD2 cannot be checked, as there is no DNA. CDR1 MNHEY and CDR2 SMNVEV come from the germline V gene (reference sequence). This CDR3 is 15 amino acids long. The CDR3 is CASSQGLAGAGEQYF.

V and J are TRBV6-2 or TRBV6-3 and TRBJ1-4. Germline V gives CDR1 MNHEY, CDR2 SVGEGT. There are 15 residues in the CDR3. The CDR3 spells CASTQAGSSTGKLFF.

The V gene is TRBV18, the J gene TRBJ1-1. Germline V lookup: CDR1 KGHSH, CDR2 LQKENI. The CDR3 runs 14 residues. CDR3 loop: CASSPPLRNTEAFF.

The chain combines TRBV7-9 with TRBJ1-1. CDR1 is SEHNR and CDR2 is FQNEAQ in the germline V gene (reference sequence). CDR3 size: 11 residues. CDR3 sequence reads: CASRFETEAFF. The variable domain in full, with the rest retrieved from reference TRBV7-9 and TRBJ1-1, is DTGVSQNPRHKITKRGQNVTFRCDPISEHNRLYWYRQTLGQGPEFLTYFQNEAQLEKSRLLSDRFSAERPKGSFSTLEIQRTEQGDSAMYLCASRFETEAFFGQGTRLTVV.

CDR3 sequence: CASSQAWNSYEQYF. J is TRBJ2-7 and V is TRBV7-2. Looked up from germline, CDR1 is SGHTA and CDR2 is FQGNSA. CDR3 length: 14 amino acids.

The chain combines TRBV19 with TRBJ1-3. The CDR3 totals 17 residues. Germline-derived CDR1 and CDR2 are LNHDA and SQIVND (reference sequence). The CDR3 here is CASSPQQLSLSGNTIYF.

J is TRBJ1-1 and V is TRBV29-1; no DNA is available, so the TRBD1 call from TCRdb remains unchecked. This CDR3 spans 15 amino acids. Germline CDR1 and CDR2: SQVTM and ANQGSEA. CDR3 residues: CSVPLAGQGAPEAFF. Full variable domain (remainder filled in from reference TRBV29-1 and TRBJ1-1): SAVISQKPSRDICQRGTSLTIQCQVDSQVTMMFWYRQQPGQSLTLIATANQGSEATYESGFVIDKFPISRPNLTFSTLTVSNMSPEDSSIYLCSVPLAGQGAPEAFFGQGTRLTVV.

This clonotype is deemed medium-sized by its frequency. The chain carries TRBV15 and TRBJ2-2. The CDR3 consists of 13 residues. Per the germline V gene, CDR1 is LNHNV and CDR2 is YYDKDF (reference sequence). The CDR3 here is CATSRDPTGELFF. Together with reference TRBV15 and TRBJ2-2, the CDR3 gives the full variable domain: DAMVIQNPRYQVTQFGKPVTLSCSQTLNHNVMYWYQQKSSQAPKLLFHYYDKDFNNEADTPDNFQSRRPNTSFCFLDIRSPGLGDTAMYLCATSRDPTGELFFGEGSRLTVL.

The chain has TRBV5-1 and TRBJ2-6; TCRdb's assignment of TRBD1 cannot be checked, as there is no DNA. The CDR3 length is 17 residues. The germline gives CDR1 SGHRS, CDR2 YFSETQ. CDR3: CASSSLSWAGRANVLTF.

J is TRBJ1-1 and V is TRBV20-1; TCRdb calls TRBD1, which cannot be checked without DNA. Germline V CDR1 and CDR2: DFQATT, SNEGSKA (reference sequence). The CDR3 is 15 amino acids. The CDR3: CSARDRDKGGTEAFF.

The chain is built from TRBV13 and TRBJ2-7; TCRdb's D call, TRBD2, is unchecked because there is no DNA. There are 15 residues in the CDR3. Germline V gene lookup returns CDR1 PRHDT and CDR2 FYEKMQ (reference sequence). The CDR3 here is CASSPLPRVGNEQYF.

This chain connects TRBV6-2 or TRBV6-3 to TRBJ2-2; TCRdb returns TRBD2, unconfirmable since there is no DNA. This CDR3 contains 14 residues. The germline V gene has CDR1 MNHEY and CDR2 SVGEGT. This chain's CDR3 is CASSYERAAGELFF.